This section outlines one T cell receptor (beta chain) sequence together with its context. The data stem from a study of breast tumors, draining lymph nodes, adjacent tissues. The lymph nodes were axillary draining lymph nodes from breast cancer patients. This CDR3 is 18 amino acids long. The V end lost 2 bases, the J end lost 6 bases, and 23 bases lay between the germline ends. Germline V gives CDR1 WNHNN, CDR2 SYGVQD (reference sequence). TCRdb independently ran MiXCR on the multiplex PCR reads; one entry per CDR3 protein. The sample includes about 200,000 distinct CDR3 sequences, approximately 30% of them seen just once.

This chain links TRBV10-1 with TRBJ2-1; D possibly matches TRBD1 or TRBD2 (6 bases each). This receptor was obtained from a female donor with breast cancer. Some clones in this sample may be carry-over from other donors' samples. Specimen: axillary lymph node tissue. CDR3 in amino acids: CASSEGPKRGVLGNEQFF. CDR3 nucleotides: TGCGCCAGCAGTGAGGGGCCTAAAAGGGGGGTACTTGGCAATGAGCAGTTCTTC.